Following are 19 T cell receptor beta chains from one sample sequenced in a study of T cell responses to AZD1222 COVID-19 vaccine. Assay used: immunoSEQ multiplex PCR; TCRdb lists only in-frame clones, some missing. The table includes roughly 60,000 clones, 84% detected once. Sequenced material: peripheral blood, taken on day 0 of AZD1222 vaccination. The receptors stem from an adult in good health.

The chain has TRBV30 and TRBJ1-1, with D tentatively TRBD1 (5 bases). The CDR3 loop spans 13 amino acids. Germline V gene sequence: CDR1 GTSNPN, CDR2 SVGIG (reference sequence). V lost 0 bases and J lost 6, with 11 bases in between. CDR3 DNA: TGTGCCTGGAGTGTCGGGGCATACGCTGAAGCTTTCTTT. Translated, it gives CAWSVGAYAEAFF.

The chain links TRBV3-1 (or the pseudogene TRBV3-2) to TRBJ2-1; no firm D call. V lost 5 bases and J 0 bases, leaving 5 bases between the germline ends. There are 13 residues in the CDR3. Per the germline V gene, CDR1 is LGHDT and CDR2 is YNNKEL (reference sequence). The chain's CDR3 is CASSRFSYNEQFF. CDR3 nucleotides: TGTGCCAGCAGCAGATTCTCCTACAATGAGCAGTTCTTC.

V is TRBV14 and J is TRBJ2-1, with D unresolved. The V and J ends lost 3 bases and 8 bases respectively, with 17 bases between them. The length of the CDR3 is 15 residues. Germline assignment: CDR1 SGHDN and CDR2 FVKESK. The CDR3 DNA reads TGTGCCAGCAGCCACGACACCTTTCCAGTACATGAGCAGTTCTTC. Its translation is CASSHDTFPVHEQFF.

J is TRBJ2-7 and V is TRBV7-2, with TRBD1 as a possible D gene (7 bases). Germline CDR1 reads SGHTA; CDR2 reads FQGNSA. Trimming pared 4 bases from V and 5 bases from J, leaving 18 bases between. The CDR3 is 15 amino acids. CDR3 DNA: TGTGCCAGCAGCTCCCCAGTCGGAGGGGGCAACGAGCAGTACTTC. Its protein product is CASSSPVGGGNEQYF.

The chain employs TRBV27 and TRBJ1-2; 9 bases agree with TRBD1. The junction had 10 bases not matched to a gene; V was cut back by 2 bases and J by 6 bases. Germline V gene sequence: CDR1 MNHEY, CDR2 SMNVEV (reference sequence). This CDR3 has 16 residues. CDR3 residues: CASSLAISTGGNGYTF. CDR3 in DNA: TGTGCCAGCAGTTTAGCCATATCGACAGGGGGAAATGGCTACACCTTC.

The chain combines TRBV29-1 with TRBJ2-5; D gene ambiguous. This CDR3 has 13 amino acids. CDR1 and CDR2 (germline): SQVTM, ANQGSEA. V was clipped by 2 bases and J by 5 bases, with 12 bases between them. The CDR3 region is CSVEIGSRETQYF. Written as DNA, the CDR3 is TGCAGCGTTGAAATCGGTTCCCGGGAGACCCAGTACTTC.

CDR3 residues: CASSSQKLRGYTF. CDR3 sequence (DNA): TGTGCCAGCAGCTCACAGAAGTTAAGGGGCTACACCTTC. J is TRBJ1-2 and V is TRBV6-5; D is uncertain. Germline V lookup: CDR1 MNHEY, CDR2 SVGAGI. V was clipped by 6 bases and J by 8 bases, with 16 bases between them. This CDR3 has 13 residues.

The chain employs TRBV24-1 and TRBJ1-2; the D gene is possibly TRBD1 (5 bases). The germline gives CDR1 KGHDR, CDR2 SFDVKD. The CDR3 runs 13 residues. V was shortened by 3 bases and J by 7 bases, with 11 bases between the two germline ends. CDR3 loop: CATSDRRVGGYTF. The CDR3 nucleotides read TGTGCCACCAGTGATCGCAGGGTAGGTGGCTACACCTTC.

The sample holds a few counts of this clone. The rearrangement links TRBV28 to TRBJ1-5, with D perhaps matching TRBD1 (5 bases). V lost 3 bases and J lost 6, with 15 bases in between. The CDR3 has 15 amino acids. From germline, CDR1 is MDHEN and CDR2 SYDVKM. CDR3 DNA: TGTGCCAGCAGTTTGAGGGGTCTGTTAAGTCAGCCCCAGCATTTT. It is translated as CASSLRGLLSQPQHF.

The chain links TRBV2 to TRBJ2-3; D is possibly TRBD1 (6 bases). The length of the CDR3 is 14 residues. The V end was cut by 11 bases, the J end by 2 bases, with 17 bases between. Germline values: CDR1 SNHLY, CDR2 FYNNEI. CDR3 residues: CAHRDGRITDTQYF. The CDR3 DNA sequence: TGTGCCCACAGGGACGGAAGGATCACAGATACGCAGTATTTT.

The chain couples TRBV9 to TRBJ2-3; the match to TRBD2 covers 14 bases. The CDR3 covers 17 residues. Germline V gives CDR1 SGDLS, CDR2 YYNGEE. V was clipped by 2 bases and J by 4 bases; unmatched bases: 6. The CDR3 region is CASSVFGTSGRADTQYF. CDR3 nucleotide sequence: TGTGCCAGCAGCGTGTTTGGGACTAGCGGGAGAGCAGATACGCAGTATTTT.

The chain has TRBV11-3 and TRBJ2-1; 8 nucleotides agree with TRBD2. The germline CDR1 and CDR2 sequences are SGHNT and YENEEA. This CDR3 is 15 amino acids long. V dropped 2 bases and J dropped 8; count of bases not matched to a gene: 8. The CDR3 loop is CASSLTAGVGYEQFF. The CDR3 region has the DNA TGTGCCAGCAGCTTAACAGCGGGAGTAGGGTATGAGCAGTTCTTC.

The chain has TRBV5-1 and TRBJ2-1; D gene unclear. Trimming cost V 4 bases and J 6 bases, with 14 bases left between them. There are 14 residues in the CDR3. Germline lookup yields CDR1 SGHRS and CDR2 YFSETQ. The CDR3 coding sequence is TGCGCCAGCAGCACCGACCCTCGTCCCAATGAGCAGTTCTTC. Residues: CASSTDPRPNEQFF.

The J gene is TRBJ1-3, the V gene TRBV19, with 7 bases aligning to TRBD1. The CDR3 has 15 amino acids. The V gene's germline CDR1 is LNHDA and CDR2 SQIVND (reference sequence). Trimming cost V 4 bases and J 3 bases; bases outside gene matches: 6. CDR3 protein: CASSNRGLLGNTIYF. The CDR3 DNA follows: TGTGCCAGTAGTAACAGGGGTTTACTTGGAAACACCATATATTTT.

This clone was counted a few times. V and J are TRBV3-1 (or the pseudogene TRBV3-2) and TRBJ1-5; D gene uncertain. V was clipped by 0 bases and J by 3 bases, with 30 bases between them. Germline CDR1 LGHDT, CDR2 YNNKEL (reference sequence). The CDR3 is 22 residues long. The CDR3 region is CASSQDRNTHKEYGVVNQPQHF. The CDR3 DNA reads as TGTGCCAGCAGCCAAGATCGGAACACACATAAAGAATATGGGGTAGTCAATCAGCCCCAGCATTTT.

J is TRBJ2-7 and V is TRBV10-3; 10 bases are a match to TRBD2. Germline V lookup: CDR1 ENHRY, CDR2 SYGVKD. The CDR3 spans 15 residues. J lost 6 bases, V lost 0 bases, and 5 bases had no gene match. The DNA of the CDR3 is TGTGCCATCAGTGAGTCGAGACTAGCGGGCGTCGAGCAGTACGTC. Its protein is CAISESRLAGVEQYV.

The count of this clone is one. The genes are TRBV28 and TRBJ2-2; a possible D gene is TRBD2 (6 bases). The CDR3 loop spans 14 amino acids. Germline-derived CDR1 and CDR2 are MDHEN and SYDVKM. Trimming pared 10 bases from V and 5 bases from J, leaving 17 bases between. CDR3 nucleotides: TGTGCCACCATGACGGGGGAAGGAACCGGGGAGCTGTTTTTT. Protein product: CATMTGEGTGELFF.

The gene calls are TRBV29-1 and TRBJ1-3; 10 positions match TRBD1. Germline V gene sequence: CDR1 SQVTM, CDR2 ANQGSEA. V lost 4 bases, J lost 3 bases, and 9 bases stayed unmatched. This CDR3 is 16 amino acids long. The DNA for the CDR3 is TGCAGCGTTGTAGATGGGACAGGGGTGAGTGGAAACACCATATATTTT. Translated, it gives CSVVDGTGVSGNTIYF.

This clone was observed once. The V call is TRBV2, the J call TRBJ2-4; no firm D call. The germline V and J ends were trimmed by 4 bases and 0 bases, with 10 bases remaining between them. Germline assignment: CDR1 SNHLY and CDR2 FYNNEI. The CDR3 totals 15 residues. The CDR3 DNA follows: TGTGCCAGCAGTGGATCATTACTAGCCAAAAACATTCAGTACTTC. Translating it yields CASSGSLLAKNIQYF.